The rows below give T cell receptor beta chains drawn from one sample of a study of T-cell reconstitution after alpha-beta-depleted transplantation in children. TCRdb reanalysed the PCR reads using MiXCR and keeps one entry per CDR3 protein. This sample has about 980,000 distinct CDR3 sequences, with about 26% found just once. The sample was PBMCs, mostly from graft donor cells, taken 360 days after TCRalphabeta/CD19-depleted stem cell transplant. These receptor sequences come from a boy younger than two who had a stem cell transplant for SCID, so the T cells may come from the graft donor. Both conserved end residues are part of each CDR3. A D gene is named only where the DNA matches it firmly. Size is stated for part of the rows, as once, few or many counts, or as a class when the clone is expanded.

CASIPARVTYEQYF	TGTGCCAGCATCCCTGCAAGGGTAACCTACGAGCAGTACTTC	TRBJ2-7	14	.	TRBV12-3/TRBV12-4	.
CATSPRGKSGNTIYF	TGTGCCACCAGCCCCAGGGGGAAATCTGGAAACACCATATATTTT	TRBJ1-3	15	TRBD1	TRBV15	.
CASRPLAATTAEQFF	TGTGCCAGCAGGCCCCTAGCGGCTACGACTGCTGAGCAGTTCTTC	TRBJ2-1	15	TRBD2	TRBV4-2	few
CAIGGGEKLFF	TGTGCCATCGGGGGAGGAGAAAAACTGTTTTTT	TRBJ1-4	11	.	TRBV10-3	.
CASSPQRVLGSTAYEQYF	TGTGCCAGCTCACCACAGAGGGTTCTTGGGAGCACCGCCTACGAGCAGTACTTC	TRBJ2-7	18	.	TRBV18	few
CASSYNVPSETQYF	TGTGCCAGCAGTTACAACGTCCCCTCGGAGACCCAGTACTTC	TRBJ2-5	14	.	TRBV6-2/TRBV6-3	.
CASSSLTGPGGWGTGELFF	TGCGCCAGCAGCTCATTGACCGGCCCTGGGGGCTGGGGTACCGGGGAGCTGTTTTTT	TRBJ2-2	19	.	TRBV5-1	few
CASSYSDRLEGNEQFF	TGTGCCAGCAGCTACTCGGACCGCCTTGAGGGCAATGAGCAGTTCTTC	TRBJ2-1	16	.	TRBV5-6	.
CASSVGDVKNIQYF	TGTGCCAGCAGTGTGGGGGACGTCAAAAACATTCAGTACTTC	TRBJ2-4	14	.	TRBV2	few
CASSQDPRGLNEKLFF	TGTGCCAGCAGCCAAGATCCCAGGGGGCTTAATGAAAAACTGTTTTTT	TRBJ1-4	16	TRBD1	TRBV4-2	few
CASSQDWLPYNEQFF	TGCGCCAGCAGCCAAGACTGGCTACCGTACAATGAGCAGTTCTTC	TRBJ2-1	15	.	TRBV4-3	.
CASSLGQGAQANYGYTF	TGTGCCAGCAGCTTAGGGCAGGGGGCCCAAGCTAACTATGGCTACACCTTC	TRBJ1-2	17	TRBD1	TRBV7-9	.
CSVERRGRTTEAFF	TGCAGCGTTGAACGGCGGGGCAGGACCACTGAAGCTTTCTTT	TRBJ1-1	14	.	TRBV29-1	.
CSVARDPGGEQYF	TGCAGCGTCGCCCGGGACCCGGGGGGCGAGCAGTACTTC	TRBJ2-7	13	TRBD2	TRBV29-1	few
CSARQGSGEKLFF	TGCAGTGCGAGACAGGGGTCGGGTGAAAAACTGTTTTTT	TRBJ1-4	13	TRBD1	TRBV20-1	few
CSVQFTDDEQFF	TGCAGCGTGCAGTTTACAGACGATGAGCAGTTCTTC	TRBJ2-1	12	.	TRBV29-1	.
CASSLGLAGGWNEQFF	TGTGCCAGCAGCCTGGGACTAGCGGGGGGGTGGAATGAGCAGTTCTTC	TRBJ2-1	16	TRBD2	TRBV7-6	few
CATSTSGGAYNEQFF	TGTGCCACCTCGACTAGCGGGGGGGCCTACAATGAGCAGTTCTTC	TRBJ2-1	15	TRBD2	TRBV14	.
CASRATGKGQPQHF	TGTGCCAGCAGGGCGACAGGGAAGGGACAGCCCCAGCATTTT	TRBJ1-5	14	TRBD1	TRBV6-2/TRBV6-3	few
CASSPTGPYLSNTQYF	TGTGCCAGCAGCCCGACCGGGCCCTATCTATCGAATACGCAGTATTTT	TRBJ2-3	16	.	TRBV6-1	few
CASSRPAGKQGIQYF	TGTGCCAGCAGTCGCCCGGCAGGGAAGCAGGGCATTCAGTACTTC	TRBJ2-4	15	.	TRBV12-3/TRBV12-4	few
CASSQTSGSTYEQYF	TGCGCCAGCAGCCAGACGAGCGGGTCTACCTACGAGCAGTACTTC	TRBJ2-7	15	.	TRBV4-1	.
CASSVTQGGQETQYF	TGTGCCAGCAGTGTAACACAGGGGGGTCAAGAGACCCAGTACTTC	TRBJ2-5	15	TRBD1	TRBV2	.
CSARLAGPSTGELFF	TGCAGTGCTAGATTGGCAGGGCCCAGCACCGGGGAGCTGTTTTTT	TRBJ2-2	15	.	TRBV20-1	.
CASKQQGALGYTF	TGTGCCAGCAAACAACAGGGGGCTCTTGGCTACACCTTC	TRBJ1-2	13	TRBD1	TRBV12-3/TRBV12-4	few
CASSLKNGRETQYF	TGCGCCAGCAGCTTGAAGAACGGTAGGGAGACCCAGTACTTC	TRBJ2-5	14	.	TRBV5-1	few
CSARRASPGGWNEQFF	TGCAGTGCTAGGAGGGCTAGCCCCGGGGGTTGGAATGAGCAGTTCTTC	TRBJ2-1	16	.	TRBV20-1	.
CASSPEQGFPYEQYF	TGCGCCAGCAGCCCCGAACAGGGATTCCCCTACGAGCAGTACTTC	TRBJ2-7	15	.	TRBV4-1	.